These 5 T cell receptor beta chains were sequenced from one sample in a study of cytomegalovirus exposure and HLA in healthy donors. PCR involved 60 Vbeta and 13 Jbeta primers. Using immunoSEQ multiplex PCR, the repertoire was profiled, and TCRdb retains in-frame clones only, with some absent. The sample yields a few hundred thousand clones, roughly 91% seen once. Material: PBMCs. These receptors were taken from a girl between 2 and 10 years old in good health and CMV-seronegative.

The rearrangement links TRBV6-4 to TRBJ1-2, with TRBD1 as a possible D gene (5 bases). The CDR3 totals 15 residues. Trimming pared 0 bases from V and 2 bases from J, leaving 10 bases between. In germline, CDR1 is MRHNA, CDR2 SNTAGT. CDR3 loop: CASSDSAGINYGYTF. CDR3 sequence (DNA): TGTGCCAGCAGTGACTCGGCAGGGATCAACTATGGCTACACCTTC.

The rearrangement uses TRBV2 and TRBJ2-5; 10 bases agree with TRBD2. The CDR3 spans 17 residues. CDR1 and CDR2 (germline): SNHLY, FYNNEI. V shed 3 bases and J 3 bases; nucleotides not matched to a gene: 10. Here the CDR3 reads CASSEGLARPTEETQYF. The CDR3, as DNA: TGTGCCAGCAGTGAGGGACTAGCGCGCCCCACGGAAGAGACCCAGTACTTC.

The chain couples TRBV6-1 to TRBJ2-3; D is unclear. Germline V gives CDR1 MNHNS, CDR2 SASEGT. The ends were cut back, 6 bases at V and 0 bases at J, with 7 bases in the middle. The CDR3 covers 13 residues. This chain's CDR3 is CASRSSSTDTQYF. CDR3 in DNA: TGTGCCAGCAGATCCTCTAGCACAGATACGCAGTATTTT.

This clone was observed once. Other DNA sequences in this sample translate to the same CDR3. The chain recombines TRBV13 with TRBJ2-1, with TRBD2 matching over 10 bases. Germline CDR1 PRHDT, CDR2 FYEKMQ (reference sequence). The CDR3 totals 16 residues. Losses at the gene ends were 4 bases for V and 0 bases for J; bases not matched to a gene: 3. CDR3 bases: TGTGCCAGCAGCTCGGGACTAGCGAGCTCCTACAATGAGCAGTTCTTC. It translates to CASSSGLASSYNEQFF.

This rearrangement joins TRBV25-1 to TRBJ1-2; the match to TRBD1 covers 8 bases. CDR3 length: 14 amino acids. Germline loops: CDR1 MGHDK, CDR2 SYGVNS. The V gene end was trimmed by 4 bases and the J gene end by 2 bases; junction bases not matched to a gene: 3. CDR3 residues: CASSGRTGNYGYTF. The DNA of the CDR3 is TGTGCCAGCAGTGGGAGGACAGGGAACTATGGCTACACCTTC.